The 30 T cell receptor beta chains below were found in one sample sequenced in a study of blood T cell repertoires in COVID-19. Measured with immunoSEQ multiplex PCR; TCRdb has only the in-frame clones, and not every one. The sample has some 170,000 clones, more than 85% seen once. Input material: PBMCs or T cells enriched from blood (not recorded which). These receptors were obtained from a human donor with acute COVID-19. The donor label of this sample is uncertain.

This chain links TRBV2 with TRBJ2-2, with D possibly being TRBD2 (6 bases). The CDR3 extends over 14 amino acids. Germline-derived CDR1 and CDR2 are SNHLY and FYNNEI. Trimming removed 8 bases from V and 3 bases from J, with 13 bases in between. CDR3 residues: CASGRRGDTGELFF. In DNA form, the CDR3 reads TGTGCCAGCGGTCGGCGGGGAGACACCGGGGAGCTGTTTTTT.

The sample holds a few counts of this clone. V is TRBV6-5 and J is TRBJ2-7; D not resolved. The CDR3 consists of 11 residues. The germline V gene has CDR1 MNHEY and CDR2 SVGAGI. V lost 6 bases to trimming and J lost 4 bases, with 7 bases between them. CDR3 sequence (DNA): TGTGCCAGCAGGTCAGGATACGAGCAGTACTTC. Its protein product is CASRSGYEQYF.

The chain is built from TRBV19 and TRBJ1-2; the match to TRBD1 covers 7 bases. The junction had 3 bases not matched to a gene; V was cut back by 3 bases and J by 8 bases. This CDR3 contains 12 residues. Per the germline V gene, CDR1 is LNHDA and CDR2 is SQIVND (reference sequence). The CDR3: CASSIGQAGYTF. CDR3 sequence (DNA): TGTGCCAGTAGTATTGGACAGGCCGGCTACACCTTC.

The chain is built from TRBV25-1 and TRBJ2-7; a possible D gene is TRBD1 (6 bases). The CDR3 runs to 14 residues. V gave up 4 bases and J gave up 2 bases, with 12 bases separating them. The germline V gene has CDR1 MGHDK and CDR2 SYGVNS. The DNA for the CDR3 is TGTGCCAGCAGTGTTCAGGACAGAACCTACGAGCAGTACTTC. This sequence encodes CASSVQDRTYEQYF.

This rearrangement joins TRBV18 to TRBJ1-3, with D possibly being TRBD1 (5 bases). The CDR3 has 20 residues. Germline CDR1 KGHSH, CDR2 LQKENI. V was pared by 2 bases and J by 0 bases, with 23 bases between. In DNA, the CDR3 is TGTGCCAGCTCACCAGGGGCCACCTCGGGCGATGGGGACTCTGGAAACACCATATATTTT. It codes for CASSPGATSGDGDSGNTIYF. The full variable domain, rest sourced from reference TRBV18 and TRBJ1-3, is NAGVMQNPRHLVRRRGQEARLRCSPMKGHSHVYWYRQLPEEGLKFMVYLQKENIIDESGMPKERFSAEFPKEGPSILRIQQVVRGDSAAYFCASSPGATSGDGDSGNTIYFGEGSWLTVV.

The chain couples TRBV12-3 or TRBV12-4 to TRBJ2-1, with D maybe TRBD2 (6 bases). Trimming removed 6 bases from V and 9 bases from J, with 15 bases in between. This CDR3 is 13 amino acids long. DNA for the CDR3: TGTGCCAGCAGCTTACGGGGGTTGGGTGAGCAGTTCTTC. It codes for CASSLRGLGEQFF.

The genes are TRBV30 and TRBJ2-7; TRBD1 is a possible D gene (6 bases). The CDR3 extends over 13 amino acids. V lost 3 bases and J 5 bases, leaving 14 bases between the germline ends. CDR1 and CDR2 (germline): GTSNPN, SVGIG (reference sequence). The CDR3 loop reads CAWRGGHQDEQYF. In DNA form, the CDR3 reads TGTGCCTGGAGAGGGGGACATCAAGACGAGCAGTACTTC.

The chain joins TRBV20-1 to TRBJ2-5; tentatively, D is TRBD2 (5 bases). This CDR3 contains 11 residues. Deletions cut 3 bases from V and 5 bases from J, with 7 bases between. Germline loops: CDR1 DFQATT, CDR2 SNEGSKA (reference sequence). The CDR3 sequence is CSARRGETQYF. In nucleotides, the CDR3 is TGCAGTGCTAGGCGCGGGGAGACCCAGTACTTC.

J is TRBJ1-2 and V is TRBV27; D is possibly TRBD1 (5 bases). The ends were cut back, 0 bases at V and 13 bases at J, with 15 bases in the middle. The germline V gene encodes CDR1 MNHEY and CDR2 SMNVEV (reference sequence). The CDR3 runs 13 residues. The DNA for the CDR3 is TGTGCCAGCAGTTTATCGAATGGGGCCCCTTCCACCTTC. Translating gives CASSLSNGAPSTF.

This clone was counted once. V and J are TRBV30 and TRBJ1-1, with 11 bases aligning to TRBD1. In germline, CDR1 is GTSNPN, CDR2 SVGIG (reference sequence). This CDR3 contains 13 residues. V lost 5 bases and J lost 3; bases outside the gene matches: 2. CDR3 in amino acids: CAWGQGADTEAFF. The DNA for the CDR3 is TGTGCCTGGGGACAGGGGGCGGACACTGAAGCTTTCTTT.

As for this clone: One junction end disagrees with the germline gene, perhaps due to a read error. The chain couples TRBV5-1 to TRBJ2-7, with D tentatively TRBD2 (6 bases). CDR1 is SGHRS and CDR2 is YFSETQ in the germline V gene. The CDR3 consists of 14 residues. CDR3 loop: CASSLGDFSYEQYF. The CDR3 DNA reads as TGCGCCAGCAGTTTGGGGGACTTCTCCTACGAGCAGTACTTC.

The gene calls are TRBV2 and TRBJ2-1; a weak D match, TRBD2 (6 bases). The germline gives CDR1 SNHLY, CDR2 FYNNEI. This CDR3 contains 15 residues. Between the trimmed V and J ends, which lost 6 bases and 3 bases, there was a span of 15 bases. CDR3 coding DNA: TGTGCCAGCAGACCGGGACTCGGCTACTACAATGAGCAGTTCTTC. This codes for CASRPGLGYYNEQFF.

V usage is TRBV6-5 and J usage is TRBJ2-7; 7 nucleotides line up with TRBD1. The CDR3 sequence is 12 residues long. The germline gives CDR1 MNHEY, CDR2 SVGAGI. V lost 6 bases to trimming and J lost 7 bases; unmatched junction nucleotides: 6. CDR3 loop: CASRTGLGEQYF. DNA for the CDR3: TGTGCCAGCAGGACAGGGTTAGGGGAGCAGTACTTC.

This chain joins TRBV11-2 and TRBJ1-2; unclear D gene. CDR1 SGHAT and CDR2 FQNNGV come from the germline V gene. The CDR3 covers 15 residues. V was clipped by 4 bases and J by 1 base, with 13 bases between them. DNA of the CDR3: TGTGCCAGCAGCTCATTCAAAGAGGATAACTATGGCTACACCTTC. It translates to CASSSFKEDNYGYTF.

The gene calls are TRBV2 and TRBJ1-1; D might be TRBD1 (6 bases). Germline V gene sequence: CDR1 SNHLY, CDR2 FYNNEI. V was trimmed by 3 bases and J by 4 bases, leaving 9 bases between them. The CDR3 sequence is 13 residues long. The CDR3 protein is CASSEETGTEAFF. The CDR3 region has the DNA TGTGCCAGCAGTGAGGAGACAGGCACTGAAGCTTTCTTT. Full variable domain (rest looked up from reference TRBV2 and TRBJ1-1): EPEVTQTPSHQVTQMGQEVILRCVPISNHLYFYWYRQILGQKVEFLVSFYNNEISEKSEIFDDQFSVERPDGSNFTLKIRSTKLEDSAMYFCASSEETGTEAFFGQGTRLTVV.

This sequence joins TRBV7-8 and TRBJ2-5; the match to TRBD2 covers 12 bases. The CDR3 is made up of 15 amino acids. The V and J ends lost 4 bases and 5 bases, in that order; junction bases with no gene match: 5. Germline V gene sequence: CDR1 SGHVS, CDR2 FQNEAQ. CDR3: CASSSRTSGAETQYF. The CDR3 DNA follows: TGTGCCAGCAGCTCCCGGACTAGCGGGGCGGAGACCCAGTACTTC.

The CDR3 sequence: CASSPTSRTEAFF. DNA of the CDR3: TGTGCCAGCAGTCCTACGTCACGGACTGAAGCTTTCTTT. This sequence joins TRBV7-3 and TRBJ1-1, with D hard to call. Looked up from germline, CDR1 is SGHTA and CDR2 is FQGTGA. The CDR3 contains 13 residues. Trimming left V 6 bases short and J 5 bases short, with 13 bases between.

The chain is built from TRBV6-1 and TRBJ1-2, with 8 positions matching TRBD1. V shed 2 bases, J shed 8 bases, and the junction held 7 bases outside the gene matches. The CDR3 sequence is 14 residues long. Looked up from germline, CDR1 is MNHNS and CDR2 is SASEGT. Here the CDR3 reads CASSESRGTGGYTF. The DNA for the CDR3 is TGTGCCAGCAGTGAATCCAGGGGGACAGGCGGCTACACCTTC.

In nucleotides, the CDR3 is TGTGCCAGTAGTATAGCGGGGGGATCCTACGAGCAGTACTTC. This translates into CASSIAGGSYEQYF. This chain connects TRBV19 to TRBJ2-7, with 7 bases that match TRBD2. Trimming cost V 1 base and J 1 base; bases outside gene matches: 1. The length of the CDR3 is 14 residues. Germline assignment: CDR1 LNHDA and CDR2 SQIVND (reference sequence).

The V and J genes are TRBV18 and TRBJ2-3; 7 bases line up with TRBD1. The CDR3 has 13 amino acids. The germline V gene has CDR1 KGHSH and CDR2 LQKENI. The trim removed 2 bases at V and 9 bases at J, leaving 5 bases unmatched. The CDR3 DNA reads TGTGCCAGCTCACCAACCGACAGGGTAACGCAGTATTTT. Translated: CASSPTDRVTQYF.

The chain employs TRBV6-5 and TRBJ1-1, with D maybe TRBD1 (5 bases). The CDR3 consists of 14 residues. The V and J ends lost 6 bases and 1 base respectively, with 12 bases between them. The germline CDR1 and CDR2 sequences are MNHEY and SVGAGI. The chain's CDR3 is CASRGITGNTEAFF. CDR3 sequence (DNA): TGTGCCAGCAGGGGTATAACAGGGAACACTGAAGCTTTCTTT.

The chain employs TRBV4-1 and TRBJ1-2; D is unclear. This CDR3 contains 16 residues. V shed 6 bases and J shed 8 bases, with 25 bases lying between them. The V gene's germline CDR1 is MGHRA and CDR2 YSYEKL. This chain's CDR3 is CASRPAAGGSREGYTF. CDR3 DNA sequence: TGCGCCAGCAGGCCGGCGGCCGGCGGGTCTAGGGAAGGCTACACCTTC.

The V call is TRBV6-1, the J call TRBJ2-7, with 7 positions matching TRBD1. With V trimmed by 1 base and J by 1 base, 4 bases remained unmatched. Germline-derived CDR1 and CDR2 are MNHNS and SASEGT. The CDR3 is 15 residues long. As DNA, the CDR3 is TGTGCCAGCAGTGAAGAAGGGGGCTGGTCCTACGAGCAGTACTTC. Translating gives CASSEEGGWSYEQYF.

The sample holds one count of this clone. The chain employs TRBV5-4 and TRBJ2-7; D might be TRBD2 (6 bases). Between the trimmed V and J ends, which lost 0 bases and 5 bases, there was a span of 15 bases. The CDR3 runs to 15 residues. From germline, CDR1 is SGHNT and CDR2 YYREEE (reference sequence). The CDR3 nucleotides are TGTGCCAGCAGCTTGGAAACAATTTGGGGGGACGAGCAGTACTTC. Its protein product is CASSLETIWGDEQYF.

This chain joins TRBV29-1 and TRBJ1-1, with 10 positions matching TRBD1. This CDR3 is 11 amino acids long. The J segment lost 6 bases and the V segment lost 7 bases, leaving 2 bases of the junction unmatched. Germline CDR1 SQVTM, CDR2 ANQGSEA. CDR3 nucleotides: TGCAGCGCCGGACAGGGGGCTGAAGCTTTCTTT. This sequence encodes CSAGQGAEAFF. Full variable domain (missing parts from reference TRBV29-1 and TRBJ1-1): SAVISQKPSRDICQRGTSLTIQCQVDSQVTMMFWYRQQPGQSLTLIATANQGSEATYESGFVIDKFPISRPNLTFSTLTVSNMSPEDSSIYLCSAGQGAEAFFGQGTRLTVV.

V is TRBV12-5 and J is TRBJ2-4; D is possibly TRBD2 (7 bases). CDR3 length equals 15 residues. CDR1 and CDR2 from the germline V gene are LGHNT and FRNRAP. V lost 7 bases and J 6 bases, leaving 19 bases between the germline ends. The CDR3 loop is CASAPLEGGPNIQYF. For the CDR3, the DNA is TGTGCTAGTGCCCCCCTTGAGGGGGGGCCAAACATTCAGTACTTC.

The CDR3 DNA reads TGTGCCAGCAGCTTGGTCGGTGGGGGGGTGCAACAGCCCCAGCATTTT. This gives the protein CASSLVGGGVQQPQHF. This rearrangement joins TRBV5-6 to TRBJ1-5, with D tentatively TRBD1 (5 bases). The CDR3 spans 16 residues. V lost 0 bases to trimming and J lost 7 bases, with 17 bases between them. Germline V gene data show CDR1 as SGHDT and CDR2 as YYEEEE.

This chain joins TRBV11-1 and TRBJ1-1, with D perhaps matching TRBD1 (5 bases). CDR1 and CDR2 from the germline V gene are SGHAT and FQDESV (reference sequence). V lost 6 bases and J lost 1, with 12 bases in between. The CDR3 is 14 residues long. CDR3 bases: TGTGCCAGCAGGGCGACAGAGCCGAACACTGAAGCTTTCTTT. Encoded protein: CASRATEPNTEAFF.

The chain uses TRBV3-1 (or the pseudogene TRBV3-2) and TRBJ1-2; 10 bases fit TRBD1. V dropped 1 base and J dropped 3; count of bases not matched to a gene: 2. CDR1 is LGHDT, CDR2 YNNKEL, per germline (reference sequence). There are 15 residues in the CDR3. This CDR3 is CASSQVGTGDYGYTF. The CDR3 DNA follows: TGTGCCAGCAGCCAAGTGGGGACAGGGGACTATGGCTACACCTTC.

The chain joins TRBV20-1 to TRBJ2-1, with D tentatively TRBD1 (5 bases). Looked up from germline, CDR1 is DFQATT and CDR2 is SNEGSKA (reference sequence). V was pared by 4 bases and J by 9 bases, with 10 bases between. The CDR3 loop spans 11 amino acids. This CDR3 reads CSAKGRGEQFF. The CDR3 nucleotides read TGCAGTGCTAAGGGGCGAGGTGAGCAGTTCTTC.